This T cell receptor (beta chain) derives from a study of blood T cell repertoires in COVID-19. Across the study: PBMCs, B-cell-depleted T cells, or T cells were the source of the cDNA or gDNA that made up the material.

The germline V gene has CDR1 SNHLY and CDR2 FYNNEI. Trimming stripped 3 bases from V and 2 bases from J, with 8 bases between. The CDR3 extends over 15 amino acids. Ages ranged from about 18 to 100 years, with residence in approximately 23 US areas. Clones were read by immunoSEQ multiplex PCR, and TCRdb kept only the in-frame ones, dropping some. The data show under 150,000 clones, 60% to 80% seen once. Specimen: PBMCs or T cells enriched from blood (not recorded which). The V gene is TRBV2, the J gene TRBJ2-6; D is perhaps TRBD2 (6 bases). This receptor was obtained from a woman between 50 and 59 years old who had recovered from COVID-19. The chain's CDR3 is CASSEGGTGANVLTF. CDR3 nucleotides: TGTGCCAGCAGTGAGGGAGGTACTGGGGCCAACGTCCTGACTTTC.